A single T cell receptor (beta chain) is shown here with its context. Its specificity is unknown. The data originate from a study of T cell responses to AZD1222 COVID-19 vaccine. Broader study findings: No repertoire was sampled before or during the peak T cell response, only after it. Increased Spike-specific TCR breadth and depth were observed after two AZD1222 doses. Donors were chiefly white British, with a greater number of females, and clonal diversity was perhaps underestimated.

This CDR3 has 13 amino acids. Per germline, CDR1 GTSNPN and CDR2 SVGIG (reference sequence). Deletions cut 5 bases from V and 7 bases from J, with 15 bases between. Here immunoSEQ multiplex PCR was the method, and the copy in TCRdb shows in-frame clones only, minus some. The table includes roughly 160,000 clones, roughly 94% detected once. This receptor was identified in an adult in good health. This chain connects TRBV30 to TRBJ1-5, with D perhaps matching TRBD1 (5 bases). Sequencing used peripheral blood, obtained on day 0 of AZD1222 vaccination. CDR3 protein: CAWSSGPPQPQHF. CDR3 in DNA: TGTGCCTGGTCATCAGGGCCACCCCAGCCCCAGCATTTT.